Below are 4 T cell receptor beta chains sequenced from a single sample in a study of T cells in tuberculosis. Cells were sorted from thawed PBMC rested overnight and stained with GMM-loaded CD1B tetramer, viability dye and anti-CD3. The CD1B tetramers carried C32 glucose monomycolate purified from Rhodococcus equi. TCRdb's copy holds only in-frame clones and misses some; the assay was immunoSEQ multiplex PCR. The data show around 60,000 clones, roughly 79% seen once. Sequencing input: CD1b-GMM tetramer-negative cells sorted from PBMCs. The receptors stem from an adult woman with latent tuberculosis.

The rearrangement links TRBV27 to TRBJ1-1, with 8 bases fitting TRBD1. V dropped 5 bases and J dropped 5; count of bases not matched to a gene: 7. This CDR3 has 14 residues. CDR1 MNHEY and CDR2 SMNVEV come from the germline V gene (reference sequence). The CDR3 here is CASSPPGQATEAFF. For the CDR3, the DNA is TGTGCCAGCAGTCCCCCGGGACAGGCAACTGAAGCTTTCTTT.

In its sample, this clone was seen a few times. V gene TRBV2 combines with J gene TRBJ1-2; 7 nucleotides match TRBD1. Germline trimming cut 2 bases from V and 0 bases from J; bases unmatched to any gene: 3. The V gene's germline CDR1 is SNHLY and CDR2 FYNNEI. The CDR3 totals 15 residues. The CDR3 here is CASSESGGTNYGYTF. The DNA of the CDR3 is TGTGCCAGCAGTGAATCAGGGGGTACTAACTATGGCTACACCTTC.

The chain recombines TRBV19 with TRBJ1-3; D gene unclear. Germline assignment: CDR1 LNHDA and CDR2 SQIVND (reference sequence). The V gene lost 5 bases and the J gene lost 3 bases, with 14 bases spanning the gap. The CDR3 runs to 15 residues. CDR3 nucleotide sequence: TGTGCCAGTAGTCTTCGAGGAGGGTTTGGAAACACCATATATTTT. Protein product: CASSLRGGFGNTIYF. The whole variable domain, remainder taken from reference TRBV19 and TRBJ1-3, is DGGITQSPKYLFRKEGQNVTLSCEQNLNHDAMYWYRQDPGQGLRLIYYSQIVNDFQKGDIAEGYSVSREKKESFPLTVTSAQKNPTAFYLCASSLRGGFGNTIYFGEGSWLTVV.

The chain combines TRBV28 with TRBJ2-2; tentative D call: TRBD2 (6 bases). V lost 3 bases, J lost 5 bases, and 13 bases lay in between. The CDR3 consists of 15 residues. CDR1 MDHEN and CDR2 SYDVKM come from the germline V gene. The CDR3 bases are TGTGCCAGCAGTTTGCTCTCCGGGGGTACCGGGGAGCTGTTTTTT. This codes for CASSLLSGGTGELFF.